This TCR beta chain was captured in a study of CD8+CD57+ T cells in acquired aplastic anemia. Between the trimmed V and J ends, which lost 4 bases and 3 bases, there was a span of 4 bases. The germline V gene encodes CDR1 SGHDT and CDR2 YYEEEE. CDR3 length: 12 residues. This clonotype was recorded many times. The TCR beta profiling, which covered VDJ combination and CDR3 sequence, was carried out using genomic DNA as the template. MiXCR, run by TCRdb on the reads, gives a single entry per CDR3 protein. The table lists about 120,000 distinct CDR3 sequences, 58% of them singletons, with about 31% in the top ten. Patients chosen for sequencing had shown CD8+CD57+ cell expansion by flow cytometry. Patient blood was sampled before any therapy had been received.

The TCR comes from a human donor with aplastic anemia. The sample was sorted CD4+, CD8+, or CD8+CD57+ T cells (not recorded which) from PBMCs. The V call is TRBV5-6, the J call TRBJ2-2; D gene unclear. In nucleotides, the CDR3 is TGTGCCAGCAGCGCGGACACCGGGGAGCTGTTTTTT. This gives the protein CASSADTGELFF.